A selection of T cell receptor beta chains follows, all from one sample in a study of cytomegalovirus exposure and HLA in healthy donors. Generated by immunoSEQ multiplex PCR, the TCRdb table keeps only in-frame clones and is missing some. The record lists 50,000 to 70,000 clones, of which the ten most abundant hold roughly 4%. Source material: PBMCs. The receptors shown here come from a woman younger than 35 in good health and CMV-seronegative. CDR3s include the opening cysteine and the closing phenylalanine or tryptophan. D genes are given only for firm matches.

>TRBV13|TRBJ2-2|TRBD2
TGTGCCAGCAGCTTAGGCCTTAGCGGGCTCACCGGGGAGCTGTTTTTT
CASSLGLSGLTGELFF
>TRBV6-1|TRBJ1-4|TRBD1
TGTGCCAGCAGTCCCAAGACAGGGTGGGGTGAAAAACTGTTTTTT
CASSPKTGWGEKLFF
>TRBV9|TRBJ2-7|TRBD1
TGTGCCAGCAGCGCCTACGGACAGGGGGCGTTCGACGAGCAGTACTTC
CASSAYGQGAFDEQYF
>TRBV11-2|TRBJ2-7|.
TGTGCCAGCAGCTTAACTACCACTCGCTCCTACGAGCAGTACTTC
CASSLTTTRSYEQYF
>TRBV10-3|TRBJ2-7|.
TGTGCCATGGGGGACACCCTCTACGAGCAGTACTTC
CAMGDTLYEQYF
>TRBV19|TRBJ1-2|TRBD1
TGTGCCAGTATGATGGGGGCCCGTGCTTGGGGACAGGGTACCGATGGCTACACCTTC
CASMMGARAWGQGTDGYTF
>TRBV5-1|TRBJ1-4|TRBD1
TGCGCCAGCAGCGTACCGGGACAGGGTACAGGCTCGGGAAAACTGTTTTTT
CASSVPGQGTGSGKLFF
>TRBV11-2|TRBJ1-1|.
TGTGCCAGCAGCTTAGCGGGGGTGGGGACTGAAGCTTTCTTT
CASSLAGVGTEAFF
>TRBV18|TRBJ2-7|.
TGTGCCAGCTCACCAAATGTTAACTACGAGCAGTACTTC
CASSPNVNYEQYF
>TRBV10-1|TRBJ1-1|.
TGCGCCAGCAGCTCAACCCCAACAGGAACTGAAGCTTTCTTT
CASSSTPTGTEAFF
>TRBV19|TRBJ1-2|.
TGTGCCAGTAGCGTGGACAGAGATGGCACCTACACCTTC
CASSVDRDGTYTF
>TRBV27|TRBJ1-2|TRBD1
TGTGCCAGCACGGGTTGGCAGGGGGGCGGCTACACCTTC
CASTGWQGGGYTF
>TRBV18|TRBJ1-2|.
TGTGCCAGCTCCCCCTCCGGGAGTGGTTATGGCTACACCTTC
CASSPSGSGYGYTF
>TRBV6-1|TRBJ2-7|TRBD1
TGTGCCAGCAGTGAATTTGGCGGGACAGGGAGCGAGCAGTACTTC
CASSEFGGTGSEQYF
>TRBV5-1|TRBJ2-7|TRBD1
TGCGCCAGCAGCTTGGAGGGACAGGGGGCCTACGAGCAGTACTTC
CASSLEGQGAYEQYF
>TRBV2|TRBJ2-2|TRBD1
TGTGCCAGCATTCGGGACAGAGACAATGGGGAGCTGTTTTTT
CASIRDRDNGELFF